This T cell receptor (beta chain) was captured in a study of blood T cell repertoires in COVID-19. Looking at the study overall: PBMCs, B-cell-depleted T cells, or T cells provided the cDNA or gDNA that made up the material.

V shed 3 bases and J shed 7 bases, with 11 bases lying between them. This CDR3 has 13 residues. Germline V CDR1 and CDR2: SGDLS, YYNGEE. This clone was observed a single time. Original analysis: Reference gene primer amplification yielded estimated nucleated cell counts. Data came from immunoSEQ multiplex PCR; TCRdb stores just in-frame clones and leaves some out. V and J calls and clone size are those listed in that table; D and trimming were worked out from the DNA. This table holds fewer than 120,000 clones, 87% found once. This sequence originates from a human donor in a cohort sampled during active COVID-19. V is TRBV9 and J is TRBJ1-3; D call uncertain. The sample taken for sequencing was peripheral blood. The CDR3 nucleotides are TGTGCCAGCAGCGCCACCTCGGGGAACACCATATATTTT. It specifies CASSATSGNTIYF.